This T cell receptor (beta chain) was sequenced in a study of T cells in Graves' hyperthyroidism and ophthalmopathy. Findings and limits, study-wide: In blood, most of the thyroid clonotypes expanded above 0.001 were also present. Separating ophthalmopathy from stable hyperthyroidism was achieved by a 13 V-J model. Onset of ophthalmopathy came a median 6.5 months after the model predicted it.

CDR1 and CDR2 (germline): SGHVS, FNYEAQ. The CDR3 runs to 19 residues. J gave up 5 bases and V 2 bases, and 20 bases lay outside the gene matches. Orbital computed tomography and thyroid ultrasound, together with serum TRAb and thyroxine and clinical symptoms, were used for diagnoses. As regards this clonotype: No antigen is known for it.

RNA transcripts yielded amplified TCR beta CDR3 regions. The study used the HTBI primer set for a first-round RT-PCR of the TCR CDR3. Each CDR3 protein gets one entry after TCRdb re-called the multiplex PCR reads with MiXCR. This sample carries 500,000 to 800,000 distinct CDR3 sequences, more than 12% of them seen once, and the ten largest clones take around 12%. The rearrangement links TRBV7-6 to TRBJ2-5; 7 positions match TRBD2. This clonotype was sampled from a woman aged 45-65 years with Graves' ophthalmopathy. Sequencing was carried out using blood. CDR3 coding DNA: TGTGCCAGCAGCTTATTGAGGTCGGAGGGAGGGCGTTTCGGGGAGACCCAGTACTTC. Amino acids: CASSLLRSEGGRFGETQYF.